Described below is a single T cell receptor (beta chain) sequence and its context. This sample's time point: patch test 3, about 24 weeks after DPC sensitization. The treatment was: therapeutic diphenylcyclopropenone sensitization with weekly scalp DPC. Prior to each patch test being applied, blood was drawn. Alopecia patients deemed DPC-suitable, aged 18 to 70, excluding pregnancy. This entry is derived from a study of human T cells and chemical hapten exposure. The library put unique molecular identifiers onto individual cDNA molecules. TCRdb independently ran MiXCR on the RACE reads; one entry per CDR3 protein. Of some 84,000 distinct CDR3 sequences listed, more than 10% are singletons. This receptor was identified in a woman in her fifties or sixties with alopecia areata. Some clones in this sample may be carry-over from other donors' samples. This material consisted of whole blood, taken in connection with sensitization to the hapten diphenylcyclopropenone (DPC).

The CDR3 spells CASRASGKASSNTGELFF. As DNA, the CDR3 is TGTGCCAGCAGGGCTAGCGGGAAGGCATCATCGAACACCGGGGAGCTGTTTTTT. The chain uses TRBV11-2 and TRBJ2-2, with 9 bases that match TRBD2. The V gene end was trimmed by 6 bases and the J gene end by 0 bases; junction bases not matched to a gene: 11. Germline V CDR1 and CDR2: SGHAT, FQNNGV. The CDR3 sequence is 18 residues long.